What follows are 19 T cell receptor beta chains derived from one specimen sequenced in a study of CXCR3-negative and CXCR3-positive naive CD8 T cells (dated by TCRdb to between 2018 and 2021). Antigens of these TCRs are unknown. For sequencing, a NextSeq 550 was employed. The Human TCR Profiling Kit (MiLaboratory) was used to prepare UMI-labeled 5' RACE TRB cDNA libraries. Each CDR3 protein sequence appears as one entry after TCRdb reprocessed the reads, and no DNA is included. This sample's table lists some 120,000 distinct CDR3 sequences. Of the sample, around 0.54% is held by the ten largest clones. Points the paper makes about the study in general: Compared with CXCR3-negative naive cells, CXCR3-positive naive cells had TRB CDR3s with higher hydrophobicity (lower Kidera factor 4), lower energy, and higher strength and volume indices.

Input material: naive CXCR3+ CD8+ T cells from blood. The sample's cell subset or site label, decoded: CD45RO-CCR7+CD27+CD95- naive CD8+ T cells expressing CXCR3 (TNR3+). The receptor set was obtained from a human donor in good health. Some clones in this sample may be carry-over from other donors' samples.

The genes are TRBV15 and TRBJ2-1. CDR1 is LNHNV, CDR2 YYDKDF, per germline (reference sequence). The CDR3 has 15 residues. The CDR3: CATSSISSSYNEQFF. The complete variable domain, with remaining parts taken from reference TRBV15 and TRBJ2-1, reads DAMVIQNPRYQVTQFGKPVTLSCSQTLNHNVMYWYQQKSSQAPKLLFHYYDKDFNNEADTPDNFQSRRPNTSFCFLDIRSPGLGDTAMYLCATSSISSSYNEQFFGPGTRLTVL.

The chain has TRBV29-1 and TRBJ2-5; the D gene TCRdb calls, TRBD2, cannot be checked with no DNA. CDR1 is SQVTM, CDR2 ANQGSEA, per germline. CDR3 size: 15 residues. CDR3 protein: CSAPGLAGGQETQYF.

The chain carries TRBV25-1 and TRBJ2-7; TCRdb picks TRBD1, but there is no DNA to check that call. The germline gives CDR1 MGHDK, CDR2 SYGVNS. The CDR3 consists of 13 residues. This CDR3 reads CASREQGSYEQYF.

CDR3 loop: CASSSPTGVLPNIQYF. The J gene is TRBJ2-4, the V gene TRBV12-3 or TRBV12-4; without DNA, the TCRdb call of TRBD1 cannot be checked. The CDR3 contains 16 residues.

The V gene is TRBV5-6, the J gene TRBJ2-7; there is no DNA to check the TCRdb D call of TRBD1. This CDR3 has 13 amino acids. From germline, CDR1 is SGHDT and CDR2 YYEEEE. CDR3: CASSLGGGNEQYF.

The chain couples TRBV7-2 to TRBJ1-1. CDR1 and CDR2 (germline): SGHTA, FQGNSA. The CDR3 loop spans 12 amino acids. CDR3 region: CASSPAVAEAFF.

This chain uses TRBV5-6 with TRBJ2-7. There are 12 residues in the CDR3. Germline V lookup: CDR1 SGHDT, CDR2 YYEEEE. CDR3 loop: CASTSGRDEQYF.

The gene calls are TRBV28 and TRBJ1-2. The germline V gene encodes CDR1 MDHEN and CDR2 SYDVKM. The CDR3 totals 13 residues. CDR3 protein: CASSLMGPNGYTF.

The V call is TRBV29-1, the J call TRBJ2-7. The germline gives CDR1 SQVTM, CDR2 ANQGSEA. The CDR3 loop spans 14 amino acids. CDR3 amino acids: CSVEDEAGSYEQYF.

The chain employs TRBV28 and TRBJ1-1; absent DNA, TCRdb's TRBD1 call cannot be checked. Germline V gives CDR1 MDHEN, CDR2 SYDVKM. CDR3 length: 15 amino acids. CDR3 sequence reads: CASIPLRWGEYEAFF.

The V gene is TRBV5-1, the J gene TRBJ2-3; the D gene TCRdb calls, TRBD1, cannot be checked with no DNA. CDR1 and CDR2 from the germline V gene are SGHRS and YFSETQ. The CDR3 has 15 residues. Here the CDR3 reads CASSWDRPSTDTQYF.

The chain employs TRBV4-3 and TRBJ1-6; the TCRdb D gene call, TRBD1, has no DNA to confirm it. The length of the CDR3 is 14 residues. Germline-derived CDR1 and CDR2 are LGHNA and YSLEER. The CDR3 spells CASSQEGVASPLHF.

The V and J genes are TRBV5-1 and TRBJ2-4; TCRdb lists TRBD1, though no DNA is available to test this call. There are 13 residues in the CDR3. Per the germline V gene, CDR1 is SGHRS and CDR2 is YFSETQ. This chain's CDR3 is CASSLTGGGIQYF.

The chain has TRBV12-3 or TRBV12-4 and TRBJ2-1; TCRdb selects TRBD2, and the lack of DNA leaves this call unchecked. The CDR3 covers 17 residues. Here the CDR3 reads CASSRSGTSVNLNEQFF.

V and J are TRBV10-2 and TRBJ2-7; TCRdb selects TRBD2, and the lack of DNA leaves this call unchecked. Germline CDR1 reads WSHSY; CDR2 reads SAAADI. This CDR3 is 14 amino acids long. This CDR3 is CASSPAGGLYEQYF.

The chain combines TRBV7-3 with TRBJ2-1; TCRdb's D gene call, TRBD2, goes unchecked for lack of DNA. Germline V lookup: CDR1 SGHTA, CDR2 FQGTGA. The CDR3 totals 15 residues. The CDR3 sequence: CASSLLAGVSNEQFF. The full variable domain, in which reference TRBV7-3 and TRBJ2-1 provide the parts outside the CDR3, is GAGVSQTPSNKVTEKGKYVELRCDPISGHTALYWYRQSLGQGPEFLIYFQGTGAADDSGLPNDRFFAVRPEGSVSTLKIQRTERGDSAVYLCASSLLAGVSNEQFFGPGTRLTVL.

The rearrangement uses TRBV7-3 and TRBJ2-1; TCRdb lists TRBD1, though no DNA is available to test this call. Per the germline V gene, CDR1 is SGHTA and CDR2 is FQGTGA. The CDR3 spans 16 residues. CDR3 amino acids: CASSLSSWTGSNEQFF.

This chain connects TRBV12-5 to TRBJ2-3; TCRdb returns TRBD1, unconfirmable since there is no DNA. The CDR3 has 19 amino acids. Germline V lookup: CDR1 LGHNT, CDR2 FRNRAP. Here the CDR3 reads CASGPLGVRGGPSTDTQYF.

The chain employs TRBV7-9 and TRBJ2-1. CDR3 length: 12 amino acids. Germline values: CDR1 SEHNR, CDR2 FQNEAQ (reference sequence). The CDR3 sequence: CASSAEYNEQFF.